These 18 T cell receptor beta chains were all obtained from the same sample, sequenced in a study of blood T cell repertoires in COVID-19. Using immunoSEQ multiplex PCR, the repertoire was profiled, and TCRdb retains in-frame clones only, with some absent. In the table there are 250,000 to 350,000 clones, roughly 87% of which are singletons. Sequenced material: PBMCs or T cells enriched from blood (not recorded which). The receptors originated from a woman between 18 and 30 years old who had recovered from COVID-19.

The chain uses TRBV6-5 and TRBJ1-4; weak D call: TRBD1 (5 bases). Trimming removed 7 bases from V and 10 bases from J, with 19 bases in between. Germline V lookup: CDR1 MNHEY, CDR2 SVGAGI. The length of the CDR3 is 14 residues. The CDR3 here is CASTTGRYTGKLFF. The CDR3, as DNA: TGTGCCAGCACTACAGGACGCTACACGGGAAAACTGTTTTTT.

This chain links TRBV24-1 with TRBJ1-2; D is possibly TRBD1 (5 bases). V lost 7 bases and J lost 3, with 11 bases in between. The germline V gene has CDR1 KGHDR and CDR2 SFDVKD. The CDR3 has 13 residues. CDR3: CATSQGIDYGYTF. CDR3 nucleotide sequence: TGTGCCACCAGCCAGGGTATTGACTATGGCTACACCTTC.

This clone turned up a few times. V gene TRBV19 combines with J gene TRBJ1-5; no clear D. The germline V and J ends were trimmed by 10 bases and 7 bases, with 5 bases remaining between them. The CDR3 extends over 9 amino acids. Germline V gene sequence: CDR1 LNHDA, CDR2 SQIVND (reference sequence). CDR3 amino acids: CANLQPQHF. CDR3 coding DNA: TGTGCCAATTTACAGCCCCAGCATTTT.

The chain is built from TRBV28 and TRBJ1-4; D is unresolved. Germline CDR1 is MDHEN and CDR2 is SYDVKM. The V end was cut by 6 bases, the J end by 0 bases, with 11 bases between. The CDR3 is 15 amino acids. The CDR3 DNA follows: TGTGCCAGCAGCATTACAGCGGCAACTAATGAAAAACTGTTTTTT. Translated, it gives CASSITAATNEKLFF.

This sequence joins TRBV9 and TRBJ1-2; 10 bases are shared with TRBD1. Germline V CDR1 and CDR2: SGDLS, YYNGEE. The CDR3 is made up of 16 amino acids. Trimming removed 3 bases from V and 7 bases from J; junction bases left unmatched: 12. The CDR3 region is CASSAPRTGGHGGYTF. The CDR3 DNA sequence: TGTGCCAGCAGCGCTCCTCGGACAGGGGGTCATGGTGGCTACACCTTC.

The rearrangement joins TRBV19 to TRBJ1-2; D ambiguous. The CDR3 runs to 14 residues. V was trimmed by 5 bases and J by 2 bases, leaving 12 bases between them. Germline loops: CDR1 LNHDA, CDR2 SQIVND (reference sequence). CDR3 protein: CASSPAGTNYGYTF. As DNA, the CDR3 is TGTGCCAGTAGTCCGGCAGGCACCAACTATGGCTACACCTTC.

The rearrangement joins TRBV7-6 to TRBJ2-5; 12 bases match TRBD2. Germline V lookup: CDR1 SGHVS, CDR2 FNYEAQ. The CDR3 runs 16 residues. Unmatched junction bases numbered 6, after V lost 4 bases and J lost 3 bases. The CDR3 here is CASSSLRLAGEETQYF. The CDR3 region has the DNA TGTGCCAGCAGCTCGCTAAGACTAGCGGGAGAAGAGACCCAGTACTTC.

This clone has only a few counts. The same CDR3 is also encoded by other DNA sequences in this sample. V is TRBV5-6 and J is TRBJ1-1, with 9 bases aligning to TRBD1. Germline V CDR1 and CDR2: SGHDT, YYEEEE. The trim removed 7 bases at V and 5 bases at J, leaving 9 bases unmatched. CDR3 length equals 14 residues. This chain's CDR3 is CASEEQGAGTEAFF. For the CDR3, the DNA is TGTGCCAGCGAAGAACAGGGGGCGGGTACTGAAGCTTTCTTT.

The CDR3 bases are TGTGCCAGCAGCGCGGGAGGATTTAACCACGAGCAGTACTTC. This codes for CASSAGGFNHEQYF. This sequence joins TRBV9 and TRBJ2-7, with 7 positions matching TRBD2. Germline V CDR1 and CDR2: SGDLS, YYNGEE. Losses at the gene ends were 3 bases for V and 5 bases for J; bases not matched to a gene: 8. This CDR3 comprises 14 residues.

The rearrangement joins TRBV30 to TRBJ1-1; possibly TRBD1 for D (6 bases). This CDR3 is built from 15 residues. CDR1 and CDR2 from the germline V gene are GTSNPN and SVGIG (reference sequence). V was clipped by 0 bases and J by 6 bases, with 17 bases between them. CDR3 in DNA: TGTGCCTGGAGTGTACGAACAGGGATATTCCCTGAAGCTTTCTTT. It specifies CAWSVRTGIFPEAFF. The variable domain in full, with the rest retrieved from reference TRBV30 and TRBJ1-1, is SQTIHQWPATLVQPVGSPLSLECTVEGTSNPNLYWYRQAAGRGLQLLFYSVGIGQISSEVPQNLSASRPQDRQFILSSKKLLLSDSGFYLCAWSVRTGIFPEAFFGQGTRLTVV.

The V gene is TRBV27, the J gene TRBJ2-1; 9 positions match TRBD2. CDR3 length: 15 amino acids. Germline trimming cut 7 bases from V and 5 bases from J; bases unmatched to any gene: 9. Germline V gives CDR1 MNHEY, CDR2 SMNVEV (reference sequence). Here the CDR3 reads CASNQGLAGNNEQFF. Written as DNA, the CDR3 is TGTGCCAGCAACCAGGGGCTAGCGGGGAACAATGAGCAGTTCTTC.

This clone is a singleton in its sample. Other DNA variants within this sample encode the same CDR3. This chain links TRBV14 with TRBJ1-1, with D tentatively TRBD1 (6 bases). Germline-derived CDR1 and CDR2 are SGHDN and FVKESK. The CDR3 has 13 residues. The ends were cut back, 4 bases at V and 2 bases at J, with 8 bases in the middle. CDR3 residues: CASSLQGNTEAFF. In nucleotides, the CDR3 is TGTGCCAGCAGCCTACAGGGAAACACTGAAGCTTTCTTT.

V and J are TRBV5-4 and TRBJ2-1; D is perhaps TRBD2 (5 bases). The germline CDR1 and CDR2 sequences are SGHNT and YYREEE (reference sequence). Trimming cost V 2 bases and J 7 bases, with 7 bases left between them. This CDR3 is 12 amino acids long. The CDR3 sequence: CASSFTRNEQFF. The CDR3 nucleotides are TGTGCCAGCAGCTTTACTAGAAATGAGCAGTTCTTC. Combining the CDR3 with reference TRBV5-4 and TRBJ2-1 gives the whole variable domain ETGVTQSPTHLIKTRGQQVTLRCSSQSGHNTVSWYQQALGQGPQFIFQYYREEENGRGNFPPRFSGLQFPNYSSELNVNALELDDSALYLCASSFTRNEQFFGPGTRLTVL.

This chain connects TRBV9 to TRBJ2-1; 9 bases align to TRBD2. Looked up from germline, CDR1 is SGDLS and CDR2 is YYNGEE. With 4 bases clipped from V and 6 bases from J, the junction kept 11 bases outside the gene matches. The CDR3 is 16 residues long. CDR3 amino acids: CASSSPRGSGGNEQFF. The CDR3 bases are TGTGCCAGCAGCTCCCCTCGGGGTAGCGGGGGCAATGAGCAGTTCTTC.

The chain employs TRBV6-5 and TRBJ1-2; 7 bases are a match to TRBD1. V was clipped by 4 bases and J by 8 bases; unmatched bases: 16. CDR1 and CDR2 (germline): MNHEY, SVGAGI. This CDR3 is 16 amino acids long. CDR3 nucleotide sequence: TGTGCCAGCAGTTCCAAGACAGGGTCAAGTGTCGGCGGCTACACCTTC. Translated: CASSSKTGSSVGGYTF.

The V and J genes are TRBV27 and TRBJ1-6; unclear D gene. The CDR3 runs 12 residues. V was pared by 5 bases and J by 10 bases, with 9 bases between. The germline V gene has CDR1 MNHEY and CDR2 SMNVEV (reference sequence). The CDR3 nucleotides are TGTGCCAGCAGTAACACAAGATCACCCCTCCACTTT. Translation: CASSNTRSPLHF.

V usage is TRBV9 and J usage is TRBJ1-5; maybe TRBD1 (6 bases). Between the trimmed V and J ends, which lost 2 bases and 5 bases, there was a span of 14 bases. Per germline, CDR1 SGDLS and CDR2 YYNGEE. The length of the CDR3 is 15 residues. The CDR3: CASSVTGHDDQPQHF. CDR3 bases: TGTGCCAGCAGCGTGACGGGACATGACGATCAGCCCCAGCATTTT.

The rearrangement joins TRBV12-3 or TRBV12-4 to TRBJ2-3; D remains unclear. V lost 9 bases to trimming and J lost 0 bases, with 7 bases between them. This CDR3 is built from 12 residues. The CDR3, as DNA: TGTGCCAGTAAGCCTAGCACAGATACGCAGTATTTT. It specifies CASKPSTDTQYF.